The 21 T cell receptor beta chains presented below share a single source sample, sequenced in a study of cytomegalovirus exposure and HLA in healthy donors. Researchers ran the PCR with 60 Vbeta and 13 Jbeta primers. Method: immunoSEQ multiplex PCR; TCRdb's copy keeps in-frame clones and lacks some. The table shows over 150,000 clones, with 75% to 85% occurring only once. Sequencing was carried out using PBMCs. Receptors were obtained from a man aged 25 to 40 in good health and CMV-seropositive.

This clone is a singleton in its sample. The CDR3: CASSGLGLAGAYEQYF. The CDR3 DNA reads as TGTGCCAGCAGTGGCCTGGGACTAGCGGGAGCCTACGAGCAGTACTTC. The J gene is TRBJ2-7, the V gene TRBV27; TRBD2 aligns across 14 bases. Germline CDR1 is MNHEY and CDR2 is SMNVEV (reference sequence). V shed 5 bases and J 2 bases; nucleotides not matched to a gene: 5. The CDR3 is made up of 16 amino acids.

This chain links TRBV11-3 with TRBJ1-1; D ambiguous. The CDR3 sequence is 13 residues long. Per the germline V gene, CDR1 is SGHNT and CDR2 is YENEEA. Between the trimmed V and J ends, which lost 1 base and 1 base, there was a span of 4 bases. CDR3 nucleotides: TGTGCCAGCAGCTTAGTGAGGAACACTGAAGCTTTCTTT. Protein: CASSLVRNTEAFF.

In this sample, this clone turned up a few times. Here the CDR3 DNA reads TGTGCCAGCAGAAACCGGGACAGGGCTTACGAGCAGTACTTC. Translated: CASRNRDRAYEQYF. The chain couples TRBV28 to TRBJ2-7; 9 bases are shared with TRBD1. The junction had 7 bases not matched to a gene; V was cut back by 6 bases and J by 4 bases. The length of the CDR3 is 14 residues. CDR1 is MDHEN and CDR2 is SYDVKM in the germline V gene.

The DNA for the CDR3 is TGTGCCAGTAGATCAGGGAACGGGGAGACCCAGTACTTC. Its protein is CASRSGNGETQYF. The chain employs TRBV19 and TRBJ2-5; possibly TRBD1 for D (5 bases). The length of the CDR3 is 13 residues. Trimming left V 6 bases short and J 5 bases short, with 13 bases between. Germline V gene sequence: CDR1 LNHDA, CDR2 SQIVND (reference sequence).

V usage is TRBV19 and J usage is TRBJ1-1, with D tentatively TRBD1 (6 bases). The CDR3 consists of 17 residues. V was cut by 6 bases and J by 0 bases, with 20 bases left in between. Germline assignment: CDR1 LNHDA and CDR2 SQIVND (reference sequence). CDR3 bases: TGTGCCAGTAGCCCAGGGACAAGGGGTGCCATGAACACTGAAGCTTTCTTT. This encodes CASSPGTRGAMNTEAFF.

The V gene is TRBV4-2, the J gene TRBJ2-1; D is possibly TRBD1 (6 bases). This CDR3 has 15 residues. Germline V lookup: CDR1 LGHNA, CDR2 YNFKEQ. V shed 0 bases and J shed 8 bases, with 14 bases lying between them. In nucleotides, the CDR3 is TGTGCCAGCAGCCAAGATCTGAGTCCAGGGGATGAGCAGTTCTTC. Translated: CASSQDLSPGDEQFF.

With respect to this clone: Sequence at one end of the junction differs from germline and may be a read error. The chain joins TRBV6-5 to TRBJ2-5; tentative D call: TRBD1 (6 bases). The J call is in doubt because the DNA end fits TRBJ2-7 better. The germline V gene has CDR1 MNHEY and CDR2 SVGAGI. The CDR3 spans 15 residues. CDR3 loop: CASSYSGQQIPEQYF. CDR3 bases: TGTGCCAGCAGCTACTCGGGACAACAGATCCCCGAGCAGTACTTC.

This chain connects TRBV11-2 to TRBJ1-3; D uncertain. V lost 8 bases, J lost 0 bases, and 8 bases lay in between. Per the germline V gene, CDR1 is SGHAT and CDR2 is FQNNGV. This CDR3 has 13 residues. For the CDR3, the DNA is TGTGCCAGCCAGGCGGGCTCTGGAAACACCATATATTTT. Translation gives CASQAGSGNTIYF.

The gene calls are TRBV29-1 and TRBJ1-4; weak D call: TRBD1 (6 bases). From germline, CDR1 is SQVTM and CDR2 ANQGSEA. V was clipped by 7 bases and J by 4 bases, with 19 bases between them. This CDR3 spans 15 amino acids. The CDR3 nucleotides are TGCAGCGGTCGTTACCGGGACACGGGTAATGAAAAACTGTTTTTT. Encoded protein: CSGRYRDTGNEKLFF.

This rearrangement joins TRBV6-1 to TRBJ2-1, with 9 nucleotides matching TRBD2. V shed 6 bases and J 8 bases; nucleotides not matched to a gene: 8. Germline assignment: CDR1 MNHNS and CDR2 SASEGT. This CDR3 comprises 14 residues. The CDR3 loop reads CASRGGGGAYEQFF. The CDR3 bases are TGTGCCAGCAGAGGCGGCGGGGGGGCCTATGAGCAGTTCTTC.

The rearrangement uses TRBV20-1 and TRBJ1-1, with D hard to call. Trimming pared 5 bases from V and 3 bases from J, leaving 4 bases between. Germline lookup yields CDR1 DFQATT and CDR2 SNEGSKA (reference sequence). This CDR3 spans 10 amino acids. DNA of the CDR3: TGCAGTGCTTACTACACTGAAGCTTTCTTT. Translated: CSAYYTEAFF.

The chain's CDR3 is CASSLGFQGLYSNQPQHF. DNA for the CDR3: TGTGCCAGCAGCTTGGGTTTCCAGGGACTCTATAGCAATCAGCCCCAGCATTTT. This chain joins TRBV5-6 and TRBJ1-5, with a tentative D call TRBD1 (5 bases). The length of the CDR3 is 18 residues. Germline lookup yields CDR1 SGHDT and CDR2 YYEEEE. Deletions cut 0 bases from V and 0 bases from J, with 16 bases between. Together with reference TRBV5-6 and TRBJ1-5, the CDR3 gives the full variable domain: DAGVTQSPTHLIKTRGQQVTLRCSPKSGHDTVSWYQQALGQGPQFIFQYYEEEERQRGNFPDRFSGHQFPNYSSELNVNALLLGDSALYLCASSLGFQGLYSNQPQHFGDGTRLSIL.

This clone has more than one count but fewer than ten. V is TRBV19 and J is TRBJ2-2, with D maybe TRBD2 (5 bases). V lost 3 bases to trimming and J lost 6 bases, with 14 bases between them. This CDR3 has 15 amino acids. Germline V gene lookup returns CDR1 LNHDA and CDR2 SQIVND (reference sequence). The CDR3 bases are TGTGCCAGTAGTATGATCGCGGGTTTCGCCGGGGAGCTGTTTTTT. Its translation is CASSMIAGFAGELFF.

This clone was counted a few times. The V gene is TRBV12-5, the J gene TRBJ1-1, with a tentative D call TRBD1 (6 bases). The germline V and J ends were trimmed by 3 bases and 0 bases, with 17 bases remaining between them. CDR1 and CDR2 from the germline V gene are LGHNT and FRNRAP. This CDR3 region has 17 residues. DNA for the CDR3: TGTGCTAGTGGTTTATCACTGGGGCAGGGGCTGAACACTGAAGCTTTCTTT. Protein product: CASGLSLGQGLNTEAFF.

Concerning this clone: The conserved phenylalanine or tryptophan normally closing the CDR3 is absent here, so this likely arose from a read error. V usage is TRBV7-9 and J usage is TRBJ1-2, with TRBD1 as a possible D gene (5 bases). The V end lost 8 bases, the J end lost 11 bases, and 21 bases lay between the germline ends. CDR1 and CDR2 (germline): SEHNR, FQNEAQ (reference sequence). CDR3 size: 13 residues. CDR3 loop: CASGQFGGLGYTL. CDR3 DNA: TGTGCCAGCGGCCAATTCGGGGGGTTGGGTTACACCCTC.

This rearrangement joins TRBV10-3 to TRBJ2-4, with D possibly TRBD1 on 5 matching bases. This CDR3 has 11 residues. The germline V gene encodes CDR1 ENHRY and CDR2 SYGVKD. V lost 2 bases to trimming and J lost 11 bases, with 7 bases between them. The CDR3 bases are TGTGCCATCAGTGAGATAGGGGTTCAGTACTTC. Protein product: CAISEIGVQYF.

The chain recombines TRBV4-1 with TRBJ2-3; 9 bases fit TRBD1. The junction had 8 bases not matched to a gene; V was cut back by 4 bases and J by 6 bases. Germline V CDR1 and CDR2: MGHRA, YSYEKL. CDR3 size: 15 residues. As DNA, the CDR3 is TGCGCCAGCAGCCGACCGGGACAGGGACAGGATACGCAGTATTTT. It specifies CASSRPGQGQDTQYF.

The rearrangement uses TRBV7-9 and TRBJ1-2; D unresolved. Germline values: CDR1 SEHNR, CDR2 FQNEAQ (reference sequence). The CDR3 spans 15 residues. V shed 1 base and J shed 4 bases, with 13 bases lying between them. The CDR3 protein is CASSLGQALSYGYTF. CDR3 coding DNA: TGTGCCAGCAGCTTAGGGCAGGCCTTGTCCTATGGCTACACCTTC.

The chain employs TRBV2 and TRBJ1-6; 7 positions match TRBD1. Germline CDR1 SNHLY, CDR2 FYNNEI. This CDR3 spans 15 amino acids. J gave up 0 bases and V 7 bases, and 3 bases lay outside the gene matches. DNA for the CDR3: TGTGCCAGCATCAGGGACAGCTCCTATAATTCACCCCTCCACTTT. Amino acids: CASIRDSSYNSPLHF. Using reference TRBV2 and TRBJ1-6 for the parts outside the CDR3, the full variable domain is EPEVTQTPSHQVTQMGQEVILRCVPISNHLYFYWYRQILGQKVEFLVSFYNNEISEKSEIFDDQFSVERPDGSNFTLKIRSTKLEDSAMYFCASIRDSSYNSPLHFGNGTRLTVT.

This clone was seen more than once but under ten times. The V and J genes are TRBV5-1 and TRBJ2-7; a possible D gene is TRBD1 (6 bases). This CDR3 spans 13 amino acids. V was cut by 1 base and J by 4 bases, with 9 bases left in between. From germline, CDR1 is SGHRS and CDR2 YFSETQ. CDR3 nucleotides: TGCGCCAGCAGCTTGCTACAGGGTTACGAGCAGTACTTC. As protein: CASSLLQGYEQYF.

The chain recombines TRBV4-3 with TRBJ2-1, with 9 bases aligning to TRBD1. This CDR3 region has 18 residues. The germline gives CDR1 LGHNA, CDR2 YSLEER. The junction had 13 bases not matched to a gene; V was cut back by 3 bases and J by 4 bases. Written as DNA, the CDR3 is TGCGCCAGCAGCCACGGTTATGGTTTGGACAGGGGATACAATGAGCAGTTCTTC. Encoded protein: CASSHGYGLDRGYNEQFF.